This passage covers 16 T cell receptor beta chains from one sample sequenced in a study of blood T cell repertoires in COVID-19. Only in-frame clones appear in the TCRdb table, and some are missing; sequencing was by immunoSEQ multiplex PCR. The data hold about 40,000 clones, with more than 65% observed a single time. Sequenced: peripheral blood. The receptors were gathered from a man older than 75 with acute or convalescent COVID-19.

The rearrangement joins TRBV19 to TRBJ1-6; D may be TRBD1 (6 bases). Germline lookup yields CDR1 LNHDA and CDR2 SQIVND (reference sequence). The V end lost 0 bases, the J end lost 9 bases, and 15 bases lay between the germline ends. There are 16 residues in the CDR3. CDR3 region: CASSIDAQGGSSPLHF. In nucleotides, the CDR3 is TGTGCCAGTAGTATAGACGCACAGGGTGGAAGTTCACCCCTCCACTTT.

The chain couples TRBV24-1 to TRBJ2-1; weak D call: TRBD2 (6 bases). The germline V and J ends were trimmed by 4 bases and 0 bases, with 15 bases remaining between them. The CDR3 loop spans 17 amino acids. In germline, CDR1 is KGHDR, CDR2 SFDVKD. CDR3 amino acids: CATSDRTTLSSYNEQFF. DNA of the CDR3: TGTGCCACCAGTGACCGGACTACTTTGAGCTCCTACAATGAGCAGTTCTTC.

This chain joins TRBV19 and TRBJ2-1; TRBD2 agrees at 7 bases. Losses at the gene ends were 3 bases for V and 7 bases for J; bases not matched to a gene: 3. This CDR3 comprises 13 residues. Germline V gene sequence: CDR1 LNHDA, CDR2 SQIVND (reference sequence). The CDR3 loop reads CASSIGGGNEQFF. In DNA form, the CDR3 reads TGTGCCAGTAGTATTGGGGGGGGAAATGAGCAGTTCTTC.

This chain connects TRBV27 to TRBJ1-6; TRBD1 aligns across 7 bases. Germline V gives CDR1 MNHEY, CDR2 SMNVEV (reference sequence). The ends lost 11 bases at V and 8 bases at J; junction bases unmatched: 9. The CDR3 spans 13 residues. The CDR3 region is CAAGRGYDSPLHF. The CDR3 DNA is TGTGCCGCCGGCAGGGGGTACGATTCACCCCTCCACTTT.

This clone was seen just once. The chain employs TRBV27 and TRBJ1-2; the D gene is possibly TRBD1 (6 bases). Germline assignment: CDR1 MNHEY and CDR2 SMNVEV (reference sequence). The CDR3 has 13 amino acids. V gave up 5 bases and J gave up 8 bases, with 15 bases separating them. The chain's CDR3 is CASSATGLGGYTF. The CDR3 nucleotides are TGTGCCAGCAGTGCTACAGGGTTAGGCGGCTACACCTTC.

The rearrangement joins TRBV9 to TRBJ2-2, with 7 positions matching TRBD1. The V segment lost 1 base and the J segment 7 bases; nucleotides outside the gene matches: 7. The CDR3 extends over 15 amino acids. Germline assignment: CDR1 SGDLS and CDR2 YYNGEE. The CDR3 is CASSVIGQGVGELFF. CDR3 nucleotides: TGTGCCAGCAGCGTAATTGGTCAGGGGGTCGGGGAGCTGTTTTTT.

This clone was detected once. The chain recombines TRBV9 with TRBJ2-3; the match to TRBD2 covers 12 bases. V was pared by 2 bases and J by 4 bases, with 5 bases of the junction left unmatched. Germline CDR1 and CDR2: SGDLS and YYNGEE. The CDR3 has 16 residues. CDR3 coding DNA: TGTGCCAGCAGCGTCCCTAGCGGGGGGGCCTCAGATACGCAGTATTTT. It encodes CASSVPSGGASDTQYF.

The gene calls are TRBV29-1 and TRBJ2-2; 8 bases agree with TRBD1. The CDR3 runs to 16 residues. The germline V gene encodes CDR1 SQVTM and CDR2 ANQGSEA. Losses at the gene ends were 0 bases for V and 8 bases for J; bases not matched to a gene: 11. This chain's CDR3 is CSVEDRKQGGAGELFF. For the CDR3, the DNA is TGCAGCGTTGAAGATCGGAAACAGGGGGGTGCGGGGGAGCTGTTTTTT.

This clone was counted only a few times. The chain has TRBV29-1 and TRBJ2-3, with 11 bases that match TRBD2. Germline-derived CDR1 and CDR2 are SQVTM and ANQGSEA. The CDR3 covers 15 residues. Germline trimming cut 4 bases from V and 0 bases from J; bases unmatched to any gene: 3. The CDR3 DNA reads TGCAGCGTTGCTAGCGGGGGGACTAGCACAGATACGCAGTATTTT. Translated: CSVASGGTSTDTQYF.

The chain recombines TRBV7-9 with TRBJ2-7; 7 positions match TRBD1. V shed 1 base, J shed 2 bases, and the junction held 11 bases outside the gene matches. The CDR3 runs to 17 residues. Germline assignment: CDR1 SEHNR and CDR2 FQNEAQ (reference sequence). As DNA, the CDR3 is TGTGCCAGCAGCTTAGGGATTGGACAGGCACTTCCCTACGAGCAGTACTTC. Its protein is CASSLGIGQALPYEQYF.

Many counts were recorded for this clone. V and J are TRBV11-3 and TRBJ1-1; D is uncertain. The germline gives CDR1 SGHNT, CDR2 YENEEA. Trimming cost V 0 bases and J 2 bases, with 4 bases left between them. The CDR3 is 13 amino acids. The CDR3 region has the DNA TGTGCCAGCAGCTTAGAACAAAACACTGAAGCTTTCTTT. The encoded protein is CASSLEQNTEAFF.

The chain couples TRBV4-2 to TRBJ2-7; 9 bases line up with TRBD1. CDR3 length: 15 residues. V lost 3 bases and J lost 7; bases outside the gene matches: 10. Per germline, CDR1 LGHNA and CDR2 YNFKEQ. Here the CDR3 reads CASSQDNRGRGEQYF. For the CDR3, the DNA is TGTGCCAGCAGCCAGGATAACAGGGGGCGCGGGGAGCAGTACTTC.

This clone appeared once. V is TRBV16 and J is TRBJ1-2, with a weak D call TRBD1 (6 bases). Trimming removed 3 bases at V and 4 bases at J, with 15 bases between. From germline, CDR1 is KGHSY and CDR2 FQNENV. This CDR3 is 15 amino acids long. CDR3 coding DNA: TGTGCCAGCAGCCAGGCCGGACAGCCCATCTATGGCTACACCTTC. It yields the protein CASSQAGQPIYGYTF.

The V gene is TRBV9, the J gene TRBJ2-2; a weak D match, TRBD2 (6 bases). The CDR3 runs to 14 residues. The ends were cut back, 1 base at V and 6 bases at J, with 10 bases in the middle. Germline V CDR1 and CDR2: SGDLS, YYNGEE. The CDR3 reads CASSVRSGAGELFF. The CDR3 DNA reads TGTGCCAGCAGCGTACGTTCGGGGGCCGGGGAGCTGTTTTTT.

This rearrangement joins TRBV5-1 to TRBJ1-4; D may be TRBD1 (6 bases). CDR1 and CDR2 (germline): SGHRS, YFSETQ. The length of the CDR3 is 13 residues. V lost 7 bases to trimming and J lost 3 bases, with 10 bases between them. DNA of the CDR3: TGCGCCAGCGCCGGACAGTCTAATGAAAAACTGTTTTTT. Translated: CASAGQSNEKLFF.

This clone was picked up a small number of times. The gene calls are TRBV5-1 and TRBJ2-1; D is unclear. V lost 5 bases to trimming and J lost 6 bases, with 12 bases between them. CDR1 SGHRS and CDR2 YFSETQ come from the germline V gene. This CDR3 comprises 13 residues. CDR3 sequence: CASSFAHSNEQFF. As DNA, the CDR3 is TGCGCCAGCAGTTTCGCCCACTCCAATGAGCAGTTCTTC.